These 26 T cell receptor beta chains share one sample of origin, sequenced in a study of beta chain features in type 1 diabetes. Broader study findings: A moderate, significant TCRB CDR3 shortening appeared in type 1 diabetes across four CD4+ subsets.

Antigens of these TCRs are unknown. Since all of the isolated RNA was reverse transcribed, expressed TCRB transcripts were what got sequenced. Produced via immunoSEQ multiplex PCR; TCRdb's table is partial and in-frame only. The sample records roughly 240,000 clones, approximately 24% being singletons. Specimen: naive CD4+ T cells from blood. Receptors were obtained from a woman aged 25-40 years with type 1 diabetes.

This clone was counted only a few times. The chain has TRBV29-1 and TRBJ2-3, with TRBD2 identical over 9 bases. The germline gives CDR1 SQVTM, CDR2 ANQGSEA. The CDR3 is made up of 13 amino acids. The CDR3 reads CSAGTSYTDTQYF. The CDR3 nucleotides are TGCAGTGCCGGGACTAGCTACACAGATACGCAGTATTTT.

The gene calls are TRBV7-9 and TRBJ1-1; D may be TRBD1 (5 bases). Germline V gene data show CDR1 as SEHNR and CDR2 as FQNEAQ (reference sequence). Deletions cut 7 bases from V and 4 bases from J, with 16 bases between. This CDR3 comprises 14 residues. The CDR3 DNA follows: TGTGCCAGCATCCTCGGGGGTATGGTCACTGAAGCTTTCTTT. This codes for CASILGGMVTEAFF.

The V call is TRBV19, the J call TRBJ1-5, with 9 bases that match TRBD1. The V segment lost 5 bases and the J segment 6 bases; nucleotides outside the gene matches: 8. CDR3 length: 15 amino acids. In germline, CDR1 is LNHDA, CDR2 SQIVND (reference sequence). The CDR3 protein is CASSPTGTGTQPQHF. The CDR3 nucleotides read TGTGCCAGTAGTCCTACCGGGACAGGGACTCAGCCCCAGCATTTT.

This clone has a handful of counts. The rearrangement joins TRBV9 to TRBJ1-3; 8 nucleotides align to TRBD1. The V gene's germline CDR1 is SGDLS and CDR2 YYNGEE. Unmatched junction bases numbered 18, after V lost 7 bases and J lost 0 bases. This CDR3 is 19 amino acids long. The CDR3: CASGTPYGQGSDSGNTIYF. In nucleotides, the CDR3 is TGTGCCAGCGGGACGCCCTACGGACAGGGATCAGACTCTGGAAACACCATATATTTT.

The CDR3 region has the DNA TGTGCCAGCAGCCAGCAGGGAGGACAGGGACTGTCGTACGAGCAGTACTTC. Its protein product is CASSQQGGQGLSYEQYF. This sequence joins TRBV4-2 and TRBJ2-7; 8 bases align to TRBD1. Losses at the gene ends were 3 bases for V and 4 bases for J; bases not matched to a gene: 14. Per germline, CDR1 LGHNA and CDR2 YNFKEQ. The CDR3 loop spans 17 amino acids.

This clone was seen a handful of times. V gene TRBV5-1 combines with J gene TRBJ2-2, with D possibly being TRBD1 (5 bases). The CDR3 length is 17 residues. From germline, CDR1 is SGHRS and CDR2 YFSETQ. V was clipped by 0 bases and J by 0 bases, with 12 bases between them. In DNA, the CDR3 is TGCGCCAGCAGCTTGGCCCTGGACACCGCGAACACCGGGGAGCTGTTTTTT. It specifies CASSLALDTANTGELFF.

In regard to this clone: Relative to the germline gene, one junction end is altered; a read error may explain this. J is TRBJ2-1 and V is TRBV25-1; the D is unclear. CDR3 length: 10 amino acids. Germline V gene sequence: CDR1 MGHDK, CDR2 SYGVNS. In nucleotides, the CDR3 is TGTACCAGCAGTCACTATGAGCAGTTCTTC. It translates to CTSSHYEQFF.

In nucleotides, the CDR3 is TGTGCCAGCAGTCCGGACAGGCCAACAGCCGAGACCCAGTACTTC. Amino acid sequence: CASSPDRPTAETQYF. The chain links TRBV5-4 to TRBJ2-5; 7 positions match TRBD1. CDR1 is SGHNT and CDR2 is YYREEE in the germline V gene (reference sequence). This CDR3 contains 15 residues. The V segment lost 5 bases and the J segment 5 bases; nucleotides outside the gene matches: 12.

The chain links TRBV6-1 to TRBJ1-2; D remains ambiguous. This CDR3 is built from 12 residues. Trimming removed 4 bases from V and 9 bases from J, with 12 bases in between. Germline V gene sequence: CDR1 MNHNS, CDR2 SASEGT. In DNA form, the CDR3 reads TGTGCCAGCAGTGTCCTGGAGATGAGCTACACCTTC. Protein sequence: CASSVLEMSYTF.

V usage is TRBV7-2 and J usage is TRBJ1-4, with 12 bases identical to TRBD1. The CDR3 consists of 14 residues. After removal of 5 bases from V and 8 bases from J, the junction contained 3 bases not matched to a gene. From germline, CDR1 is SGHTA and CDR2 FQGNSA. CDR3 bases: TGTGCCAGCAGCAGGGACAGGGGGCGCGAAAAACTGTTTTTT. Its protein is CASSRDRGREKLFF.

The table lists this clone with a few counts. The rearrangement uses TRBV6-5 and TRBJ2-3; TRBD2 agrees at 10 bases. The junction had 7 bases not matched to a gene; V was cut back by 5 bases and J by 5 bases. The CDR3 totals 15 residues. Germline assignment: CDR1 MNHEY and CDR2 SVGAGI. CDR3 sequence reads: CASSRTLAGVDTQYF. The CDR3 DNA follows: TGTGCCAGCAGTAGGACGCTAGCGGGAGTAGATACGCAGTATTTT.

The chain recombines TRBV30 with TRBJ2-1; D is perhaps TRBD2 (5 bases). V lost 2 bases, J lost 2 bases, and 10 bases lay in between. The CDR3 extends over 14 amino acids. CDR1 and CDR2 from the germline V gene are GTSNPN and SVGIG (reference sequence). CDR3: CAWSTLDAYNEQFF. The CDR3 DNA is TGTGCCTGGAGTACACTAGATGCCTACAATGAGCAGTTCTTC.

This chain joins TRBV7-9 and TRBJ1-3, with D possibly TRBD1 on 6 matching bases. The germline V gene has CDR1 SEHNR and CDR2 FQNEAQ (reference sequence). The CDR3 runs 14 residues. V lost 5 bases and J 4 bases, leaving 12 bases between the germline ends. CDR3 DNA: TGTGCCAGCAGCCAACAGGGTGCCGGAAACACCATATATTTT. Translated: CASSQQGAGNTIYF.

V gene TRBV25-1 combines with J gene TRBJ1-3; a weak D match, TRBD1 (6 bases). Trimming stripped 11 bases from V and 3 bases from J, with 14 bases between. The CDR3 has 13 amino acids. Germline CDR1 and CDR2: MGHDK and SYGVNS. The CDR3 nucleotides are TGTGCCTCAGGGGCCGGTGGTGGAAACACCATATATTTT. Protein product: CASGAGGGNTIYF.

The rearrangement joins TRBV20-1 to TRBJ2-5, with D possibly TRBD2 on 5 matching bases. CDR3 length: 10 residues. V lost 6 bases to trimming and J lost 9 bases, with 11 bases between them. From germline, CDR1 is DFQATT and CDR2 SNEGSKA (reference sequence). The DNA for the CDR3 is TGCAGTGCGAGCGGCCGGGCCCAGTACTTC. This codes for CSASGRAQYF.

The chain links TRBV2 to TRBJ2-7, with D perhaps TRBD1 (6 bases). Looked up from germline, CDR1 is SNHLY and CDR2 is FYNNEI. Trimming removed 6 bases from V and 6 bases from J, with 12 bases in between. The CDR3 extends over 12 amino acids. The CDR3 sequence is CASSLGGGEQYF. CDR3 coding DNA: TGTGCCAGCAGCCTAGGGGGTGGCGAGCAGTACTTC.

This chain links TRBV29-1 with TRBJ2-5, with TRBD1 matching 7 bases. With the DNA end fitting TRBJ2-7 better, the J assignment may be wrong. Germline CDR1 reads SQVTM; CDR2 reads ANQGSEA. The CDR3 length is 13 residues. The CDR3 DNA sequence: TGCAGCGTTGTGAGGGACAGCAACTACGAGCAGTACTTC. Amino acid sequence: CSVVRDSNYEQYF.

This clone was observed a handful of times. The chain couples TRBV5-4 to TRBJ2-7; 10 bases are a match to TRBD2. The germline gives CDR1 SGHNT, CDR2 YYREEE (reference sequence). The J segment lost 2 bases and the V segment lost 4 bases, leaving 6 bases of the junction unmatched. The length of the CDR3 is 15 residues. DNA of the CDR3: TGTGCCAGCAGCCGAACTAGCGGGGTTACCTACGAGCAGTACTTC. The encoded protein is CASSRTSGVTYEQYF.

Points on this clone: An end of the junction does not agree with germline; a read error may underlie this. Other nucleotide sequences in the sample specify the same CDR3. This chain joins TRBV7-2 and TRBJ2-5; 7 bases map to TRBD2. Germline values: CDR1 SGHTA, CDR2 FQGNSA. The CDR3 has 15 residues. The CDR3 coding sequence is TGTGCCAGCAGCTTAGCGGGAGGGTACCAAGAAACCCAGTACTTC. Amino acid sequence: CASSLAGGYQETQYF.

This clone has more than one count but fewer than ten. The chain links TRBV7-9 to TRBJ1-1; no definite D call. Trimming removed 6 bases from V and 4 bases from J, with 12 bases in between. CDR1 and CDR2 from the germline V gene are SEHNR and FQNEAQ (reference sequence). This CDR3 has 13 amino acids. Written as DNA, the CDR3 is TGTGCCAGCAGTCCCCAGGTGGGCACTGAAGCTTTCTTT. Protein sequence: CASSPQVGTEAFF. The whole variable domain, remainder taken from reference TRBV7-9 and TRBJ1-1, is DTGVSQNPRHKITKRGQNVTFRCDPISEHNRLYWYRQTLGQGPEFLTYFQNEAQLEKSRLLSDRFSAERPKGSFSTLEIQRTEQGDSAMYLCASSPQVGTEAFFGQGTRLTVV.

V and J are TRBV30 and TRBJ1-1, with D tentatively TRBD1 (6 bases). V lost 3 bases and J lost 4, with 9 bases in between. This CDR3 spans 12 amino acids. CDR1 and CDR2 (germline): GTSNPN, SVGIG (reference sequence). CDR3 sequence (DNA): TGTGCCTGGAGGGTGGGGGCCACTGAAGCTTTCTTT. It translates to CAWRVGATEAFF.

This chain uses TRBV7-2 with TRBJ2-1; possible D gene TRBD1, 6 bases. CDR3 length: 15 residues. Trimming stripped 3 bases from V and 2 bases from J, with 11 bases between. Germline CDR1 is SGHTA and CDR2 is FQGNSA. In DNA, the CDR3 is TGTGCCAGCAGCTTCGGTCCAGGGGCCTACAATGAGCAGTTCTTC. Encoded protein: CASSFGPGAYNEQFF.

This clone was found a few times. V is TRBV28 and J is TRBJ2-3, with TRBD1 matching 10 bases. V was clipped by 3 bases and J by 6 bases; unmatched bases: 9. In germline, CDR1 is MDHEN, CDR2 SYDVKM. CDR3 length: 16 residues. CDR3 DNA sequence: TGTGCCAGCAGTTTTGAGGGACAGGGGACAAGGGATACGCAGTATTTT. Protein product: CASSFEGQGTRDTQYF.

With respect to this clone: This specimen includes other DNA sequences encoding the same CDR3. The chain joins TRBV5-1 to TRBJ2-1, with D possibly matching TRBD2 (6 bases). Per germline, CDR1 SGHRS and CDR2 YFSETQ. V lost 0 bases and J lost 4, with 11 bases in between. This CDR3 has 15 amino acids. The DNA of the CDR3 is TGCGCCAGCAGCTTGGTCGGGGGTCAATACAATGAGCAGTTCTTC. This codes for CASSLVGGQYNEQFF.

This clone was counted a few times. The chain links TRBV4-1 to TRBJ2-4; 8 bases fit TRBD1. The CDR3 runs to 15 residues. The V gene's germline CDR1 is MGHRA and CDR2 YSYEKL. V trimming: 6 bases; J trimming: 0 bases; junction bases outside the gene matches: 4. The CDR3 spells CASSDRGLAKNIQYF. The CDR3 DNA is TGCGCCAGCAGTGACAGGGGTCTAGCCAAAAACATTCAGTACTTC.

This chain joins TRBV5-1 and TRBJ2-7; D unresolved. Trimming left V 1 base short and J 6 bases short, with 11 bases between. Germline V gives CDR1 SGHRS, CDR2 YFSETQ. This CDR3 comprises 13 residues. The CDR3: CASSLNEFSEQYF. The CDR3 DNA reads as TGCGCCAGCAGCTTGAACGAGTTCTCCGAGCAGTACTTC.